The entry below gives a single T cell receptor (beta chain) sequence along with its context. This record belongs to a study of blood T cells in healthy people across ages. The CDR3 is 14 residues long. V gave up 4 bases and J gave up 10 bases; unmatched junction bases: 8. Germline loops: CDR1 SGHRS, CDR2 YFSETQ. Alongside a J-beta primer mix, a sample-barcoded 5' primer served in a second PCR lasting 7 to 11 cycles. MiXCR was run by TCRdb on the 5' RACE reads, yielding one entry per CDR3 protein. The sample contains hundreds of thousands of distinct CDR3 sequences, 58% of which appear only once. The sample consisted of blood. This clonotype originated in a young man in good health. This chain joins TRBV5-1 and TRBJ1-6, with 7 nucleotides matching TRBD1. The DNA of the CDR3 is TGCGCCAGCAGCGGCGGGGACAGTCAATCACCCCTCCACTTT. Residues: CASSGGDSQSPLHF.